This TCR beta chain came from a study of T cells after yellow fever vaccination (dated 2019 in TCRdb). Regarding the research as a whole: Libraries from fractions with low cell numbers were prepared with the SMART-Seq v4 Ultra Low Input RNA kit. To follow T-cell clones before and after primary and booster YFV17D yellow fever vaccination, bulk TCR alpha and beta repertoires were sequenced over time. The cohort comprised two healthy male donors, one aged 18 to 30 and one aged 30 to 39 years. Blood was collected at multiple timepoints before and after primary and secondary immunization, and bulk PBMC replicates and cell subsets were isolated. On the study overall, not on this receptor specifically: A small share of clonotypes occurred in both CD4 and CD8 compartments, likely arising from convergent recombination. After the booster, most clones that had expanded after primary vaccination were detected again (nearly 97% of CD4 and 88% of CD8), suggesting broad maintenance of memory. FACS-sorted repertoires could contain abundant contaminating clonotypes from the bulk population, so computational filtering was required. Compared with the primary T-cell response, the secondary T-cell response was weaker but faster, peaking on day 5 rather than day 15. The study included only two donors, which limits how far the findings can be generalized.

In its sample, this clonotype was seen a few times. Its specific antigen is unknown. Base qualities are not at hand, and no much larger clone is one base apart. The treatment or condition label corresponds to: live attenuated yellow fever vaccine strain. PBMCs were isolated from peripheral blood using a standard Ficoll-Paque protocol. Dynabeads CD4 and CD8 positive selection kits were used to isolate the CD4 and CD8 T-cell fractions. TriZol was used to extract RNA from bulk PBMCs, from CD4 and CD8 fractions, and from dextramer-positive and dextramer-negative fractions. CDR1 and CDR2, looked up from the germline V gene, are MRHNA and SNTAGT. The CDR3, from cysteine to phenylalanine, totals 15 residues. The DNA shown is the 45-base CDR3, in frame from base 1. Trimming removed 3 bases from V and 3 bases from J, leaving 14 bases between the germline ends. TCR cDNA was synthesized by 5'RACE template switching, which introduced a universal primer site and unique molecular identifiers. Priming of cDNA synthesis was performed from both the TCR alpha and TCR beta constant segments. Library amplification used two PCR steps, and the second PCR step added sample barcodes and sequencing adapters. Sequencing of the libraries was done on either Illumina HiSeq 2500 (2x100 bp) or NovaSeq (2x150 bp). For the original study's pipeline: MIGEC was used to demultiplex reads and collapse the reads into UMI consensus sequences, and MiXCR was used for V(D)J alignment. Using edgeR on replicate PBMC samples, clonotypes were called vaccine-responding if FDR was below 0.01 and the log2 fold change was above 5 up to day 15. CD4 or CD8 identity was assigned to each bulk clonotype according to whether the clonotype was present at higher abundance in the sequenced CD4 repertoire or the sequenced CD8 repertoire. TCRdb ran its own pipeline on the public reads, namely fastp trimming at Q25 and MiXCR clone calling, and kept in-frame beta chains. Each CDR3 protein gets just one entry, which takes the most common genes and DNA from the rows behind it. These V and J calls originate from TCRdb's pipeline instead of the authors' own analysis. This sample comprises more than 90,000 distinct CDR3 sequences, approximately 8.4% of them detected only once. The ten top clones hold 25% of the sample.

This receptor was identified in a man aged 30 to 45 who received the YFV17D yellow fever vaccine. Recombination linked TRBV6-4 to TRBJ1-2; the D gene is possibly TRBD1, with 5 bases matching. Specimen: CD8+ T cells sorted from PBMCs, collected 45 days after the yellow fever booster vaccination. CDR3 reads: CASSESSRAYYGYTF. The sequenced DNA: TGTGCCAGCAGTGAGAGTTCCAGGGCCTACTATGGCTACACCTTC.